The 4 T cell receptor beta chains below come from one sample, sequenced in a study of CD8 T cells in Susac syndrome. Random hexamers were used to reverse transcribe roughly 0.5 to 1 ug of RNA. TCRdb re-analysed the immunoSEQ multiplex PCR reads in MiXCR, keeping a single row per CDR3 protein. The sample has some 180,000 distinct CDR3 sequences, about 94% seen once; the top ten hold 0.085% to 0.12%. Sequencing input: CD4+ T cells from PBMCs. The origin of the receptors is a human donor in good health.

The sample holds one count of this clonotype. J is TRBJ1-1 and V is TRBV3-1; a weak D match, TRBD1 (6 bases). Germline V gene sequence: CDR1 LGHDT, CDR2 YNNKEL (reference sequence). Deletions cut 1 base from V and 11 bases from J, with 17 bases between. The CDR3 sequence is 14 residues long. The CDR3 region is CASSQASDRTTAFF. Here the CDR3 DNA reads TGTGCCAGCAGCCAAGCCTCTGACAGGACAACGGCTTTCTTT.

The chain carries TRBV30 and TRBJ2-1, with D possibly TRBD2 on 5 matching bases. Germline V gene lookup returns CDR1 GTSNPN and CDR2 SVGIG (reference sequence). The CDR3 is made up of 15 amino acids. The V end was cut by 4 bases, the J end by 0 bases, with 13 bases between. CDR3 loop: CAWNVGGLSYNEQFF. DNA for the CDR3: TGTGCCTGGAACGTTGGAGGACTCTCCTACAATGAGCAGTTCTTC.

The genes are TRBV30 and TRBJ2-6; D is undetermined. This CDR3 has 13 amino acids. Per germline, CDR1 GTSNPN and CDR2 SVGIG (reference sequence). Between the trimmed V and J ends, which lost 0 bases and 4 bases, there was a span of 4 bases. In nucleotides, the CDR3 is TGTGCCTGGAGTGTACAAGGGGCCAACGTCCTGACTTTC. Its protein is CAWSVQGANVLTF.

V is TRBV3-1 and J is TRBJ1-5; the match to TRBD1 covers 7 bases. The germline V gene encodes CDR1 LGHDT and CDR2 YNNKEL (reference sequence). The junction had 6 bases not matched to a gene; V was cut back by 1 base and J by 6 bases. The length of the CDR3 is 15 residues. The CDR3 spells CASSQGDRATQPQHF. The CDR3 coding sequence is TGTGCCAGCAGCCAAGGAGACAGGGCGACTCAGCCCCAGCATTTT.